These 22 T cell receptor beta chains were sequenced from one sample in a study of Tregs in tolerant kidney transplant recipients. Clones were read by immunoSEQ multiplex PCR, and TCRdb kept only the in-frame ones, dropping some. The data hold some 56,000 clones, with 91% observed a single time. Related graft donors supplied nonmyeloablative bone marrow transplants, and mixed chimerism was transient. Specimen: CD8+ T cells from blood (PBMCs), collected 24 months after the transplant. The receptors were gathered from a human patient who received a combined kidney and bone marrow transplant. Some of these T cells may belong to the graft donor.

The chain has TRBV7-8 and TRBJ2-7, with TRBD2 as a possible D gene (6 bases). CDR1 SGHVS and CDR2 FQNEAQ come from the germline V gene. The V gene lost 2 bases and the J gene lost 2 bases, with 10 bases spanning the gap. This CDR3 comprises 14 residues. The CDR3, as DNA: TGTGCCAGCAGCTTACCGGGGGACCCCTACGAGCAGTACTTC. Protein product: CASSLPGDPYEQYF.

The chain employs TRBV6-1 and TRBJ1-2; unclear D gene. V was trimmed by 11 bases and J by 6 bases, leaving 13 bases between them. This CDR3 region has 11 residues. CDR1 is MNHNS, CDR2 SASEGT, per germline. In DNA, the CDR3 is TGTGCCTTATTCGGAGGGAATGGCTACACCTTC. Its protein is CALFGGNGYTF.

V is TRBV7-9 and J is TRBJ2-7; the match to TRBD2 covers 7 bases. CDR1 and CDR2 (germline): SEHNR, FQNEAQ (reference sequence). This CDR3 is 16 amino acids long. V shed 7 bases and J 3 bases; nucleotides not matched to a gene: 15. As DNA, the CDR3 is TGTGCCAGCACCCCCTCACCCCGGACTAGGTTCTACGAGCAGTACTTC. Encoded protein: CASTPSPRTRFYEQYF. Looking up the rest from reference TRBV7-9 and TRBJ2-7 gives the full variable domain: DTGVSQNPRHKITKRGQNVTFRCDPISEHNRLYWYRQTLGQGPEFLTYFQNEAQLEKSRLLSDRFSAERPKGSFSTLEIQRTEQGDSAMYLCASTPSPRTRFYEQYFGPGTRLTVT.

This clone appeared once. The rearrangement uses TRBV27 and TRBJ2-7, with TRBD2 identical over 8 bases. The CDR3 runs 15 residues. Trimming took 5 bases from V and 3 from J; bases not matched to a gene: 9. The germline CDR1 and CDR2 sequences are MNHEY and SMNVEV (reference sequence). The CDR3 reads CASSTTSGRGYEQYF. DNA for the CDR3: TGTGCCAGCAGTACCACTAGCGGTAGAGGCTACGAGCAGTACTTC.

This chain connects TRBV5-8 to TRBJ2-7, with 7 nucleotides matching TRBD1. The germline V gene encodes CDR1 SGHTS and CDR2 YDEGEE. This CDR3 contains 14 residues. Trimming at V came to 2 bases and at J to 4 bases, leaving 6 bases not matched to a gene. CDR3: CASSLLRQGYEQYF. CDR3 sequence (DNA): TGTGCCAGCAGCTTATTAAGACAGGGTTACGAGCAGTACTTC.

The chain links TRBV30 to TRBJ2-2; TRBD2 matches at 13 bases. The CDR3 runs to 16 residues. V dropped 0 bases and J dropped 3; count of bases not matched to a gene: 1. Germline CDR1 and CDR2: GTSNPN and SVGIG (reference sequence). CDR3 sequence: CAWSVGLAGYTGELFF. The CDR3 nucleotides read TGTGCCTGGAGTGTGGGACTAGCGGGGTACACCGGGGAGCTGTTTTTT.

The CDR3: CASTPQGSYEQYF. CDR3 DNA sequence: TGTGCCAGCACCCCCCAGGGGTCCTACGAGCAGTACTTC. The V gene is TRBV6-5, the J gene TRBJ2-7; maybe TRBD1 (6 bases). Germline V CDR1 and CDR2: MNHEY, SVGAGI. This CDR3 contains 13 residues. V lost 7 bases to trimming and J lost 1 base, with 11 bases between them.

CDR3 region: CASSATTGSSYNSPLHF. CDR3 in DNA: TGTGCCAGCAGCGCAACGACCGGGAGCTCCTATAATTCACCCCTCCACTTT. The chain employs TRBV7-9 and TRBJ1-6; no reliable D call. Per the germline V gene, CDR1 is SEHNR and CDR2 is FQNEAQ (reference sequence). The CDR3 covers 17 residues. V dropped 5 bases and J dropped 0 bases, with 14 bases sitting between them.

This chain links TRBV7-6 with TRBJ2-5; 8 bases fit TRBD2. This CDR3 region has 12 residues. Germline lookup yields CDR1 SGHVS and CDR2 FNYEAQ. Losses at the gene ends were 5 bases for V and 9 bases for J; bases not matched to a gene: 5. The CDR3 here is CASSPGGGPQYF. In DNA form, the CDR3 reads TGTGCCAGCAGCCCCGGGGGGGGTCCCCAGTACTTC.

The chain uses TRBV4-2 and TRBJ2-1, with 9 nucleotides matching TRBD2. The CDR3 spans 17 residues. CDR1 LGHNA and CDR2 YNFKEQ come from the germline V gene. Germline trimming cut 0 bases from V and 5 bases from J; bases unmatched to any gene: 8. The CDR3 DNA is TGTGCCAGCAGCCAAGAGTTTGCGGGGGGGCCGGACAATGAGCAGTTCTTC. Translation: CASSQEFAGGPDNEQFF.

The chain combines TRBV5-6 with TRBJ1-2, with a tentative D call TRBD1 (5 bases). Germline-derived CDR1 and CDR2 are SGHDT and YYEEEE. CDR3 length: 17 residues. Trimming removed 0 bases from V and 0 bases from J, with 15 bases in between. The CDR3 region is CASSLVRQLIPNYGYTF. The CDR3 DNA is TGTGCCAGCAGCTTGGTCAGACAGCTAATCCCTAACTATGGCTACACCTTC.

V is TRBV11-3 and J is TRBJ2-5; 8 positions agree with TRBD1. V was clipped by 8 bases and J by 1 base; unmatched bases: 6. Germline-derived CDR1 and CDR2 are SGHNT and YENEEA. This CDR3 is 14 amino acids long. CDR3 sequence: CASVAGGRQETQYF. DNA for the CDR3: TGTGCCAGCGTAGCAGGGGGCCGCCAAGAGACCCAGTACTTC.

There are a few counts of this clone. The chain carries TRBV28 and TRBJ1-5; D remains unclear. This CDR3 region has 13 residues. Trimming took off 6 bases at V and 7 bases at J, with 13 bases between the two ends. CDR1 MDHEN and CDR2 SYDVKM come from the germline V gene. The CDR3 spells CASSPPLSQPQHF. In DNA form, the CDR3 reads TGTGCCAGCAGCCCGCCCCTATCGCAGCCCCAGCATTTT.

This sequence joins TRBV9 and TRBJ2-7, with D perhaps TRBD2 (6 bases). The V end was cut by 0 bases, the J end by 3 bases, with 13 bases between. This CDR3 contains 15 residues. Germline V gene lookup returns CDR1 SGDLS and CDR2 YYNGEE. CDR3 region: CASSVGVGSGYEQYF. The CDR3 DNA follows: TGTGCCAGCAGCGTAGGGGTCGGGAGTGGCTACGAGCAGTACTTC.

This clone appeared a single time. The rearrangement uses TRBV25-1 and TRBJ2-1; 7 bases match TRBD1. Germline V gene lookup returns CDR1 MGHDK and CDR2 SYGVNS. The CDR3 spans 17 residues. Germline trimming cut 5 bases from V and 2 bases from J; bases unmatched to any gene: 12. The CDR3 nucleotides read TGTGCCAGCAGTTCGAAGCACAGGGGCGGTGCCTACAATGAGCAGTTCTTC. It yields the protein CASSSKHRGGAYNEQFF.

V is TRBV9 and J is TRBJ1-5, with 9 bases matching TRBD1. Germline values: CDR1 SGDLS, CDR2 YYNGEE. This CDR3 region has 14 residues. J lost 6 bases, V lost 4 bases, and 5 bases had no gene match. The CDR3 is CASSSGTGSQPQHF. The CDR3 DNA reads as TGTGCCAGCAGCTCCGGGACAGGGAGTCAGCCCCAGCATTTT.

This chain uses TRBV4-1 with TRBJ2-1; 7 bases align to TRBD1. Germline CDR1 reads MGHRA; CDR2 reads YSYEKL. The CDR3 runs 15 residues. J was trimmed by 6 bases and V by 1 base; bases with no gene match: 6. The DNA of the CDR3 is TGCGCCAGCAGCCAAGTCACAGGGGTATCCAATGAGCAGTTCTTC. Its translation is CASSQVTGVSNEQFF.

This chain joins TRBV7-9 and TRBJ2-1, with TRBD2 matching over 8 bases. V trimming: 6 bases; J trimming: 0 bases; junction bases outside the gene matches: 7. Germline V gene lookup returns CDR1 SEHNR and CDR2 FQNEAQ (reference sequence). CDR3 length equals 16 residues. CDR3 amino acids: CASRLSGGRSYNEQFF. CDR3 nucleotide sequence: TGTGCCAGCAGATTAAGCGGGGGCCGCTCCTACAATGAGCAGTTCTTC.

The chain uses TRBV9 and TRBJ2-7, with TRBD2 identical over 15 bases. Per germline, CDR1 SGDLS and CDR2 YYNGEE. The CDR3 is 15 residues long. V lost 3 bases, J lost 7 bases, and 5 bases stayed unmatched. The CDR3 is CASSEGLAGGREQYF. The CDR3, as DNA: TGTGCCAGCAGCGAGGGACTAGCGGGGGGAAGGGAGCAGTACTTC.

The rearrangement links TRBV28 to TRBJ2-1; D ambiguous. Germline V gene sequence: CDR1 MDHEN, CDR2 SYDVKM. CDR3 length: 13 amino acids. V gave up 4 bases and J gave up 5 bases, with 9 bases separating them. This CDR3 reads CASSSGWNNEQFF. As DNA, the CDR3 is TGTGCCAGCAGTTCAGGTTGGAACAATGAGCAGTTCTTC.

A remark on this clone: At the DNA level, this CDR3 is encoded by other sequences in the same sample as well. The chain recombines TRBV9 with TRBJ2-7, with TRBD1 identical over 11 bases. Germline V CDR1 and CDR2: SGDLS, YYNGEE. V shed 4 bases, J shed 2 bases, and the junction held 2 bases outside the gene matches. CDR3 length: 14 amino acids. The CDR3 region has the DNA TGTGCCAGCAGCCCGGGACAGGGGGCCTACGAGCAGTACTTC. As protein: CASSPGQGAYEQYF.

The chain combines TRBV7-3 with TRBJ2-7, with TRBD2 as a possible D gene (6 bases). Trimming stripped 2 bases from V and 0 bases from J, with 11 bases between. This CDR3 contains 15 residues. Germline V CDR1 and CDR2: SGHTA, FQGTGA. The CDR3 loop reads CASSLGDWSSYEQYF. The CDR3, as DNA: TGTGCCAGCAGCTTAGGGGACTGGAGCTCCTACGAGCAGTACTTC.